The clone carrying this T cell receptor (beta chain) was seen only once. The V gene's germline CDR1 is LGHDT and CDR2 YNNKEL (reference sequence). The CDR3 covers 14 residues. V lost 1 base, J lost 3 bases, and 6 bases lay in between. The source of the sample is a study of blood T cell repertoires in COVID-19. Study as a whole: The United States, Italy and Spain were the sources of the acute and convalescent COVID-19 samples.

The authors' processing: Cell counts per sample came from amplifying reference gene primers. The protocol was immunoSEQ multiplex PCR, while the TCRdb copy is restricted to in-frame clones and leaves out a portion. The DNA was the basis for D and trimming; V, J and clone size are from that table. The data show 20,000 to 25,000 clones, 70% to 90% seen once. The receptor was isolated from a human donor with active COVID-19. The donor label of this sample is uncertain. The chain employs TRBV3-1 (or the pseudogene TRBV3-2) and TRBJ2-2, with D perhaps TRBD1 (6 bases). The sequenced material came from peripheral blood. In DNA, the CDR3 is TGTGCCAGCAGCCAAGGGACAGACACCGGGGAGCTGTTTTTT. The encoded protein is CASSQGTDTGELFF.